The entry below describes one T cell receptor beta chain. The data derive from a study of blood T cell repertoires in COVID-19. For the study at large: Spain, Italy and the United States supplied samples that represented acute and convalescent COVID-19.

The length of the CDR3 is 17 residues. Study processing details: By means of reference gene primer amplification, nucleated cell counts were estimated. TCRdb's table, derived via immunoSEQ multiplex PCR, lists solely in-frame clones and lacks some. That table supplies the V and J calls and clone size; D and trimming were determined from the DNA. The data hold around 70,000 clones, with 86% observed a single time. The receptor's source is a man aged 30-40 years with acute or convalescent COVID-19. The chain is built from TRBV21-1 and TRBJ1-1. TRBV21-1 is shown as a pseudogene. The sequenced sample was peripheral blood. The CDR3 here is CASSIVRRGAQNTEAFF. In nucleotides, the CDR3 is TGTGCCAGCAGCATCGTCAGGCGGGGGGCCCAGAACACTGAAGCTTTCTTT.